The 15 T cell receptor beta chains in this list originate from one sample, sequenced in a study of identical twins. One entry per CDR3 protein, called by TCRdb with MiXCR from the 5' RACE reads. The sample consists of around 1.7 million distinct CDR3 sequences, 25% to 35% of them appearing once. The sample was cord blood. These receptors all come from a newborn girl in good health.

The chain recombines TRBV20-1 with TRBJ1-2; D might be TRBD1 (6 bases). Germline V CDR1 and CDR2: DFQATT, SNEGSKA (reference sequence). The V end was cut by 1 base, the J end by 6 bases, with 12 bases between. The CDR3 has 13 amino acids. The CDR3 protein is CSARGNRVNGYTF. The CDR3 DNA is TGCAGTGCTAGAGGGAACAGGGTGAATGGCTACACCTTC.

The chain uses TRBV4-1 and TRBJ2-1; no definite D call. Germline V gene sequence: CDR1 MGHRA, CDR2 YSYEKL. V gave up 5 bases and J gave up 2 bases, with 19 bases separating them. CDR3 length equals 17 residues. The CDR3 DNA sequence: TGCGCCAGCAGCTCGCGTTTGTCGCTTCCCCCCTACAATGAGCAGTTCTTC. Encoded protein: CASSSRLSLPPYNEQFF.

The chain is built from TRBV6-1 and TRBJ2-5; 7 bases are a match to TRBD1. The DNA end is a closer match to TRBJ2-7, so the J assignment may be wrong. The CDR3 runs to 13 residues. CDR1 MNHNS and CDR2 SASEGT come from the germline V gene. CDR3 in DNA: TGTGCCAGTGGACAGGATTATACCTACGAGCAGTACTTC. It translates to CASGQDYTYEQYF.

This clonotype appeared a few times. The chain uses TRBV20-1 and TRBJ2-1; 8 bases agree with TRBD2. From germline, CDR1 is DFQATT and CDR2 SNEGSKA (reference sequence). V trimming: 1 base; J trimming: 4 bases; junction bases outside the gene matches: 12. The CDR3 has 17 amino acids. CDR3 in amino acids: CSARGGLAGGDYNEQFF. The CDR3, as DNA: TGCAGTGCTAGAGGCGGGCTAGCGGGTGGGGATTACAATGAGCAGTTCTTC.

This clonotype was found once. The rearrangement joins TRBV27 to TRBJ1-5; perhaps TRBD1 as D (6 bases). This CDR3 region has 17 residues. The germline CDR1 and CDR2 sequences are MNHEY and SMNVEV (reference sequence). Trimming left V 2 bases short and J 4 bases short, with 18 bases between. This CDR3 is CASSLQFGGRRNQPQHF. CDR3 nucleotide sequence: TGTGCCAGCAGTTTACAATTCGGGGGCAGGAGGAATCAGCCCCAGCATTTT.

About this clonotype itself: This could be a read error, since a much larger clone is one nucleotide away. J is TRBJ1-2 and V is TRBV24-1, with D maybe TRBD1 (5 bases). CDR1 KGHDR and CDR2 SFDVKD come from the germline V gene. V lost 5 bases and J 3 bases, leaving 9 bases between the germline ends. This CDR3 has 13 residues. The CDR3 reads CATSGGTDYGYTF. CDR3 nucleotides: TGTGCCACCAGTGGCGGGACCGACTATGGCTACACCTTC.

This chain connects TRBV7-8 to TRBJ2-5, with no clear D. The ends were cut back, 3 bases at V and 1 base at J, with 12 bases in the middle. CDR1 is SGHVS, CDR2 FQNEAQ, per germline. This CDR3 comprises 15 residues. CDR3 region: CASSFKRDPQETQYF. The CDR3 nucleotides are TGTGCCAGCAGCTTTAAAAGGGATCCCCAAGAGACCCAGTACTTC.

The V gene is TRBV7-9, the J gene TRBJ2-3; 7 positions match TRBD2. From germline, CDR1 is SEHNR and CDR2 FQNEAQ (reference sequence). V lost 8 bases to trimming and J lost 1 base; unmatched junction nucleotides: 9. The CDR3 spans 15 residues. CDR3 residues: CASGRRGRGTDTQYF. The CDR3 bases are TGTGCCAGCGGGCGTCGGGGGAGGGGCACAGATACGCAGTATTTT.

The rearrangement uses TRBV20-1 and TRBJ1-1; 12 bases agree with TRBD1. The CDR3 loop spans 17 amino acids. Trimming cost V 4 bases and J 4 bases; bases outside gene matches: 13. The germline gives CDR1 DFQATT, CDR2 SNEGSKA (reference sequence). The CDR3 DNA reads as TGCAGTGCTACCGCCGGGACAGGGGGCGATTGGGCCACTGAAGCTTTCTTT. Its translation: CSATAGTGGDWATEAFF.

The V and J genes are TRBV6-6 and TRBJ2-7; D may be TRBD1 or TRBD2 (5 bases each). The CDR3 length is 15 residues. Between the trimmed V and J ends, which lost 0 bases and 3 bases, there was a span of 12 bases. Germline assignment: CDR1 MNHNY and CDR2 SVGAGI (reference sequence). The CDR3 coding sequence is TGTGCCAGCAGTTACTCGGGGGTTCGGGGCTACGAGCAGTACTTC. Protein: CASSYSGVRGYEQYF.

The chain uses TRBV4-2 and TRBJ2-1; TRBD1 matches 8 bases. The J call could be wrong; TRBJ2-7 is a better fit for the DNA end. The CDR3 has 15 residues. The germline gives CDR1 LGHNA, CDR2 YNFKEQ. The CDR3 here is CASSQEWTGYNEQYF. CDR3 coding DNA: TGTGCCAGCAGCCAAGAATGGACAGGGTACAATGAGCAGTACTTC.

This clonotype appeared once. The chain uses TRBV3-1 and TRBJ2-7; D could derive from TRBD1 or TRBD2 (5 bases each). Germline V CDR1 and CDR2: LGHDT, YNNKEL (reference sequence). This CDR3 spans 15 amino acids. Trimming removed 5 bases at V and 7 bases at J, with 21 bases between. The chain's CDR3 is CASSDRDGFNNEQYF. The CDR3, as DNA: TGTGCCAGCAGCGACCGGGACGGTTTTAACAATGAGCAGTACTTC.

The chain recombines TRBV27 with TRBJ2-1; 9 bases align to TRBD1. The germline gives CDR1 MNHEY, CDR2 SMNVEV (reference sequence). J gave up 5 bases and V 6 bases, and 8 bases lay outside the gene matches. This CDR3 is 15 amino acids long. This CDR3 reads CASRPGTGNHNEQFF. In nucleotides, the CDR3 is TGTGCCAGCAGACCAGGGACAGGGAATCACAATGAGCAGTTCTTC.

This clonotype has more than one count but fewer than ten. The chain recombines TRBV2 with TRBJ2-4; D is perhaps TRBD2 (6 bases). Per germline, CDR1 SNHLY and CDR2 FYNNEI. The V gene lost 8 bases and the J gene lost 13 bases, with 27 bases spanning the gap. The CDR3 contains 15 residues. Written as DNA, the CDR3 is TGTGCCAGCTGGAGCCCGGGAGATCGGGCTAATGAGCAGTACTTC. It is translated as CASWSPGDRANEQYF.

This clonotype was counted only a few times. The V and J genes are TRBV18 and TRBJ2-5; D not certain. The tail of the sequence fits TRBJ2-1 better, so the J call may be wrong. CDR3 size: 11 residues. The germline CDR1 and CDR2 sequences are KGHSH and LQKENI. CDR3 DNA: TGTGCCAGCTCTCTGCAAGAGACCCAGTTCTTC. Encoded protein: CASSLQETQFF.